These 17 T cell receptor beta chains originate from one sample sequenced in a study of cytomegalovirus exposure and HLA in healthy donors. Some clones are missing from TCRdb's copy, which holds only in-frame ones; the method was immunoSEQ multiplex PCR. The sample carries some 210,000 clones, roughly 85% recorded once. The source material was PBMCs. Receptors originate from a woman aged 18-29 years in good health and CMV-seronegative.

V usage is TRBV6-5 and J usage is TRBJ2-7; D assignment may be TRBD1 or TRBD2 (5 bases each). The CDR3 length is 15 residues. The ends were cut back, 6 bases at V and 2 bases at J, with 17 bases in the middle. The V gene's germline CDR1 is MNHEY and CDR2 SVGAGI. The CDR3 DNA is TGTGCCAGCAGATATGGCGGTGGGGACCCCTACGAGCAGTACTTC. Amino acids: CASRYGGGDPYEQYF.

A note on this clone: Other DNA sequences within the sample encode an identical CDR3. The chain combines TRBV6-6 with TRBJ1-5; unclear D gene. V shed 2 bases and J shed 4 bases, with 9 bases lying between them. The CDR3 covers 14 residues. Germline V gene sequence: CDR1 MNHNY, CDR2 SVGAGI (reference sequence). The CDR3 DNA is TGTGCCAGCAGTTACGGGCGGGGTAATCAGCCCCAGCATTTT. Translation gives CASSYGRGNQPQHF.

The CDR3: CASSPKGASLRGYTF. The CDR3 bases are TGTGCCAGCAGTCCAAAAGGCGCATCCCTGCGGGGCTACACCTTC. The V and J genes are TRBV6-5 and TRBJ1-2; no reliable D call. The germline V and J ends were trimmed by 5 bases and 8 bases, with 21 bases remaining between them. This CDR3 spans 15 amino acids. Germline assignment: CDR1 MNHEY and CDR2 SVGAGI.

The gene calls are TRBV10-3 and TRBJ2-2; D not certain. Between the trimmed V and J ends, which lost 5 bases and 0 bases, there was a span of 7 bases. CDR3 length equals 14 residues. Looked up from germline, CDR1 is ENHRY and CDR2 is SYGVKD. CDR3 sequence (DNA): TGTGCCATCAGTTCAGCTACGAACACCGGGGAGCTGTTTTTT. It encodes CAISSATNTGELFF.

The chain combines TRBV4-2 with TRBJ2-2; 8 bases line up with TRBD2. With V trimmed by 1 base and J by 1 base, 8 bases remained unmatched. Looked up from germline, CDR1 is LGHNA and CDR2 is YNFKEQ. The CDR3 spans 18 residues. The CDR3 protein is CASSQGPPLAGNTGELFF. Here the CDR3 DNA reads TGTGCCAGCAGCCAAGGTCCCCCCCTAGCGGGGAACACCGGGGAGCTGTTTTTT.

This clone was detected only a few times. The chain joins TRBV5-6 to TRBJ2-7; 7 nucleotides agree with TRBD1. The CDR3 runs 14 residues. Germline V CDR1 and CDR2: SGHDT, YYEEEE. The V and J ends lost 0 bases and 3 bases, in that order; junction bases with no gene match: 3. The CDR3 loop is CASSLGQGLYEQYF. The CDR3 DNA reads TGTGCCAGCAGCTTGGGACAGGGTCTCTACGAGCAGTACTTC.

The chain recombines TRBV19 with TRBJ1-1; no definite D call. Trimming shortened V by 7 bases and J by 0 bases, and 9 bases separated the two germline ends. The germline CDR1 and CDR2 sequences are LNHDA and SQIVND (reference sequence). The CDR3 contains 13 residues. CDR3 protein: CASTGIMNTEAFF. As DNA, the CDR3 is TGTGCCAGTACCGGAATAATGAACACTGAAGCTTTCTTT.

V and J are TRBV27 and TRBJ2-1; no firm D call. V lost 0 bases and J 5 bases, leaving 5 bases between the germline ends. Germline CDR1 and CDR2: MNHEY and SMNVEV (reference sequence). There are 13 residues in the CDR3. CDR3 in DNA: TGTGCCAGCAGTTTATCTGATAACAATGAGCAGTTCTTC. This gives the protein CASSLSDNNEQFF.

The chain is built from TRBV10-1 and TRBJ2-7, with 8 bases fitting TRBD1. Germline CDR1 is WNHNN and CDR2 is SYGVQD (reference sequence). V gave up 6 bases and J gave up 4 bases; unmatched junction bases: 8. The CDR3 runs 14 residues. The DNA for the CDR3 is TGCGCCAGCAGCCCGGGGGACAGGCCGTACGAGCAGTACTTC. This codes for CASSPGDRPYEQYF.

The chain joins TRBV30 to TRBJ2-1; D may be TRBD1 (5 bases). Deletions cut 4 bases from V and 1 base from J, with 11 bases between. This CDR3 region has 14 residues. CDR1 is GTSNPN and CDR2 is SVGIG in the germline V gene (reference sequence). CDR3 coding DNA: TGTGCCTGGACATACAGGAATTCCTACAATGAGCAGTTCTTC. This sequence encodes CAWTYRNSYNEQFF.

The V and J genes are TRBV11-3 and TRBJ1-1; D remains unclear. This CDR3 is built from 13 residues. V shed 0 bases and J shed 5 bases, with 7 bases lying between them. CDR1 and CDR2 from the germline V gene are SGHNT and YENEEA. The CDR3 is CASSLDGETEAFF. CDR3 in DNA: TGTGCCAGCAGCTTAGATGGAGAAACTGAAGCTTTCTTT.

The chain has TRBV30 and TRBJ1-1; no clear D gene. Germline V gene data show CDR1 as GTSNPN and CDR2 as SVGIG (reference sequence). Trimming pared 4 bases from V and 6 bases from J, leaving 21 bases between. CDR3 length: 15 amino acids. The CDR3 protein is CAWIPRTRGRAEAFF. In DNA, the CDR3 is TGTGCCTGGATACCTAGAACTCGGGGTAGGGCTGAAGCTTTCTTT.

This clone was detected a few times. The chain employs TRBV4-1 and TRBJ1-1; unclear D gene. CDR3 length: 14 amino acids. V was shortened by 3 bases and J by 3 bases, with 11 bases between the two germline ends. In germline, CDR1 is MGHRA, CDR2 YSYEKL. CDR3 sequence reads: CASSHLARDTEAFF. DNA for the CDR3: TGCGCCAGCAGCCATCTTGCCAGAGACACTGAAGCTTTCTTT.

The rearrangement joins TRBV6-5 to TRBJ2-5; TRBD2 matches at 7 bases. Germline V gene data show CDR1 as MNHEY and CDR2 as SVGAGI. CDR3 size: 13 residues. With V trimmed by 5 bases and J by 5 bases, 5 bases remained unmatched. CDR3 sequence: CASSVQGGETQYF. The DNA for the CDR3 is TGTGCCAGCAGTGTTCAGGGAGGGGAGACCCAGTACTTC.

This clone was counted between two and nine times. The rearrangement joins TRBV18 to TRBJ1-5; a weak D match, TRBD1 (6 bases). The length of the CDR3 is 18 residues. Germline V gene sequence: CDR1 KGHSH, CDR2 LQKENI. V lost 3 bases and J lost 1, with 19 bases in between. CDR3 nucleotides: TGTGCCAGCTCACCTATTGGCAGGGGTGGTTGGAGCAATCAGCCCCAGCATTTT. It specifies CASSPIGRGGWSNQPQHF.

This clone was seen only once. The genes are TRBV6-1 and TRBJ1-2; weak D call: TRBD1 (6 bases). This CDR3 is 11 amino acids long. Germline CDR1 MNHNS, CDR2 SASEGT. With 6 bases removed from V and 7 bases from J, the gap between germline ends came to 9 bases. The DNA for the CDR3 is TGTGCCAGCAGGAGGGGGGCTGGCTACACCTTC. Translation: CASRRGAGYTF.

The chain employs TRBV2 and TRBJ1-4; no firm D call. V was clipped by 6 bases and J by 6 bases, with 11 bases between them. The CDR3 is made up of 13 amino acids. The germline V gene has CDR1 SNHLY and CDR2 FYNNEI. Here the CDR3 reads CASSPEKDEKLFF. The CDR3 DNA reads TGTGCCAGCAGCCCCGAGAAGGATGAAAAACTGTTTTTT.